The T cell receptor (beta chain) described here comes from a study of blood T cell repertoires in COVID-19. Study-wide background: Acute-phase and convalescent COVID-19 samples originated in the United States, Italy and Spain. PBMCs, B-cell-depleted T cells, or T cells were the source of the cDNA or gDNA that made up the material.

Original analysis: Reference gene primer amplification in the assay estimated nucleated cell counts. Clones were sequenced by immunoSEQ multiplex PCR, and TCRdb holds only the in-frame ones, with some missing. That table furnishes V, J and clone size, whereas the DNA furnished D and trimming. The profile covers 250,000 or so clones, with around four fifths appearing a single time and about 2% taken by the ten largest. Germline values: CDR1 MNHEY, CDR2 SVGEGT. V lost 6 bases, J lost 2 bases, and 12 bases stayed unmatched. This CDR3 contains 16 residues. The TCR sequence derives from a woman at least 80 years old with acute or convalescent COVID-19. The sample comprised peripheral blood. The V call is TRBV6-2 or TRBV6-3, the J call TRBJ2-7; 8 bases are a match to TRBD2. The CDR3 protein is CASSPRPVAGPYEQYF. As DNA, the CDR3 is TGTGCCAGCAGCCCGAGGCCCGTAGCGGGGCCCTACGAGCAGTACTTC.